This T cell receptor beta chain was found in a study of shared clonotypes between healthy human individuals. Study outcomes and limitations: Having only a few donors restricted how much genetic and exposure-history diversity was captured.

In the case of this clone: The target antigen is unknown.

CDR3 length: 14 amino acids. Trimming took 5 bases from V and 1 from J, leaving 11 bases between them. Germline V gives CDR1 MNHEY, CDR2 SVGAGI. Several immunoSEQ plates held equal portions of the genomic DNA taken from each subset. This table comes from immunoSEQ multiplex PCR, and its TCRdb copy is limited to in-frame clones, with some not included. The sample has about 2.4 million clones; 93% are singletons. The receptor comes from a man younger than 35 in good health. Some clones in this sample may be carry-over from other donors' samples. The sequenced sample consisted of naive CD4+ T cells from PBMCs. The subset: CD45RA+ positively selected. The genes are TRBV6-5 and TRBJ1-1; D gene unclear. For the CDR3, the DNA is TGTGCCAGCAGTCCCCAACACAAGAACACTGAAGCTTTCTTT. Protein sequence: CASSPQHKNTEAFF.